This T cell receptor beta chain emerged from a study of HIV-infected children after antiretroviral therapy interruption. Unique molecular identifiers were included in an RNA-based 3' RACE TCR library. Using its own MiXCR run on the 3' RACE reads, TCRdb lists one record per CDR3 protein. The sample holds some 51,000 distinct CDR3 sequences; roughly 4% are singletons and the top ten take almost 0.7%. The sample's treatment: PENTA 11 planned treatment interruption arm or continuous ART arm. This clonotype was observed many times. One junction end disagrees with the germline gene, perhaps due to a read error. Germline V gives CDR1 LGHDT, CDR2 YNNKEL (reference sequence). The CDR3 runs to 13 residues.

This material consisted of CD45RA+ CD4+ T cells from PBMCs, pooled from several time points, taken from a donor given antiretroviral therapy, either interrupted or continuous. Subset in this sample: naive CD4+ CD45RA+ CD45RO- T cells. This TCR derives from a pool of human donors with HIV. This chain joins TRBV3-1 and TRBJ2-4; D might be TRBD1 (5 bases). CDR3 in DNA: TGTGCCAGCAGCCAAGGCAGGCAGGGAATTCTGTACTTC. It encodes CASSQGRQGILYF.